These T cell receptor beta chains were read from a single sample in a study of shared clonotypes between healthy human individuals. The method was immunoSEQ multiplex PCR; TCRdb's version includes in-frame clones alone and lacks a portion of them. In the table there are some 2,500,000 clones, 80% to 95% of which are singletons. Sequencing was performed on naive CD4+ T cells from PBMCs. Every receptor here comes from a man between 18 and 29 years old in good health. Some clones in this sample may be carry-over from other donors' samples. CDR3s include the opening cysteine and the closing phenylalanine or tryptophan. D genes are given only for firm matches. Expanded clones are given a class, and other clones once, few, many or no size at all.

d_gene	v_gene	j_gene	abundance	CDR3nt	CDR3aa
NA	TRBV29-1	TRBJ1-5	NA	TGCAGCGTTCGACAGGCGTTTAATCAGCCCCAGCATTTT	CSVRQAFNQPQHF
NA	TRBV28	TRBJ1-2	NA	TGTGCCAGCAGTCCCGCCGGGAAGGGGAAAGGCTACACCTTC	CASSPAGKGKGYTF
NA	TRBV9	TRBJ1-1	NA	TGTGCCAGCAGCGTCGGGACAACCGACTCGGGTCCTGAAGCTTTCTTT	CASSVGTTDSGPEAFF
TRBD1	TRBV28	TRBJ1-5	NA	TGTGCCAGCAGCCCAGACCCGGGACAGGGGACAAATCAGCCCCAGCATTTT	CASSPDPGQGTNQPQHF
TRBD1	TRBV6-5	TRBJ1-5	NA	TGTGCCAGCAGTATACGGGGACAGTCGAATCAGCCCCAGCATTTT	CASSIRGQSNQPQHF
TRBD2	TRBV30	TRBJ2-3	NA	TGTGCCTGGAGTACTGCCCTTAGCGGGAGCAGCGATACGCAGTATTTT	CAWSTALSGSSDTQYF
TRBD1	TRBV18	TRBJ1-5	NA	TGTGCCAGCTCACTTTTAAATATACAGGGGAACGGCAATCAGCCCCAGCATTTT	CASSLLNIQGNGNQPQHF
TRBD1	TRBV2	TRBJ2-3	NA	TGTGCCAGCAGTGGGGACAGCCGCCCTGGCACAGATACGCAGTATTTT	CASSGDSRPGTDTQYF
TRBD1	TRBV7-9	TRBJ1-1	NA	TGTGCCAGCAGCCTACCCCCGACAGGGGGCCCTGATGAAGCTTTCTTT	CASSLPPTGGPDEAFF
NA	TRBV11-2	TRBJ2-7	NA	TGTGCCAGCAGCTTAAGGTCGGGAAGCTCCTACGAGCAGTACTTC	CASSLRSGSSYEQYF
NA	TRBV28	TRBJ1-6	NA	TGTGCCAGCAGTTGGAGTCCCAAAGCTAATTCACCCCTCCACTTT	CASSWSPKANSPLHF
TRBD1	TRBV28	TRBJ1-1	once	TGTGCCAGCAGTTTGGGACAGGGGTACACTGAAGCTTTCTTT	CASSLGQGYTEAFF
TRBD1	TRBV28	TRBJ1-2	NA	TGTGCCAGCGGTTTAGGGGGCGCTAGCGGCTATGGCTACACCTTC	CASGLGGASGYGYTF
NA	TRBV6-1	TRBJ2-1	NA	TGTGCCAGCAGTGAAGGTTTGGGGACGTACTACAATGAGCAGTTCTTC	CASSEGLGTYYNEQFF
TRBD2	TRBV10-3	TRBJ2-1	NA	TGTGCCATAAAAGCCACGGGACTATCCTACAATGAGCAGTTCTTC	CAIKATGLSYNEQFF
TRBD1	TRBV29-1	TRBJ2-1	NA	TGCAGCGTTGGACAGGGGCCCGACAATGAGCAGTTCTTC	CSVGQGPDNEQFF
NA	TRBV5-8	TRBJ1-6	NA	TGTGCCAGCAGCCCCAGGGCAACGGCGTCACCCCTCCACTTT	CASSPRATASPLHF
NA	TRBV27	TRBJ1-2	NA	TGTGCCAGCAGTTTACTTAGTCCAGGGGCAAATGGCTACACCTTC	CASSLLSPGANGYTF
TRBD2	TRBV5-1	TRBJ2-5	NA	TGCGCCAGCGCGGCTAGCGGGAGGGCCTACCAAGAGACCCAGTACTTC	CASAASGRAYQETQYF
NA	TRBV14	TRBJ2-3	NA	TGTGCCAGCAGCCAAAGCACAGATACGCAGTATTTT	CASSQSTDTQYF
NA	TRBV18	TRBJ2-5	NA	TGTGCCAGCTCACCGCCGTCCAGGGCTGGCGAGACCCAGTACTTC	CASSPPSRAGETQYF
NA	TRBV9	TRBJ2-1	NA	TGTGCCAGCAGCGTAGAGGGCACGAGCTCCTACAATGAGCAGTTCTTC	CASSVEGTSSYNEQFF
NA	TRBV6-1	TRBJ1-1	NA	TGTGCCAGCAGTGGCCCATGGAACACTGAAGCTTTCTTT	CASSGPWNTEAFF
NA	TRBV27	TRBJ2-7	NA	TGTGCCAGCAGCGATTACTACGAGCAGTACTTC	CASSDYYEQYF
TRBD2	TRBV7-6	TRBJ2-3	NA	TGTGCCAGCAGCTTAGTCCCAAAGGGACTAGCGGATACGCAGTATTTT	CASSLVPKGLADTQYF
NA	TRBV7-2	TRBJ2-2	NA	TGTGCCAGCAGCCCCGGATCGAACACCGGGGAGCTGTTTTTT	CASSPGSNTGELFF
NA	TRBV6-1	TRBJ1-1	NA	TGTGCCAGCACCGCAAGACACCAGAACACTGAAGCTTTCTTT	CASTARHQNTEAFF
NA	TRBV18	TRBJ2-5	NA	TGTGCCAGCTCACCATCGGGTGGAGAGACCCAGTACTTC	CASSPSGGETQYF
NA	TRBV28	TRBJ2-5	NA	TGTGCCAGCAGATCTCGGGGAACAGCGAAGAAAGAGACCCAGTACTTC	CASRSRGTAKKETQYF
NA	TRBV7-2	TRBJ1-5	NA	TGTGCCAGCAGCTTAGGGGGGGGGCCCAATCAGCCCCAGCATTTT	CASSLGGGPNQPQHF
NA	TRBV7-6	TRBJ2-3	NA	TGTGCCAGCAGCTTAGAAGCCGGGGGGCGAACGCAGTATTTT	CASSLEAGGRTQYF
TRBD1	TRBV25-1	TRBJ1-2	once	TGTGCCAGCAGGGACAGGGCTAACTATGGCTACACCTTC	CASRDRANYGYTF
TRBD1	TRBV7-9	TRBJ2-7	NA	TGTGCCAGCAGCTTAGATGTGGGACAGGGGGCAGTGCAGTACTTC	CASSLDVGQGAVQYF
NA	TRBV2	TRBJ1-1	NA	TGTGCCAGCAGTGGAGGAATGAACACTGAAGCTTTCTTT	CASSGGMNTEAFF
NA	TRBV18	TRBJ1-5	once	TGTGCCAGCTCACCTGTGACAGGAGGGCCTCAGCCCCAGCATTTT	CASSPVTGGPQPQHF
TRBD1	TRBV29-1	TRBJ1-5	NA	TGCAGCGTTGGCGTGGCAGGGGGTCAGCCCCAGCATTTT	CSVGVAGGQPQHF
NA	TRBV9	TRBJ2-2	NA	TGTGCCAGCAGCGTAGCTTCGGGGGCCGGGGAGCTGTTTTTT	CASSVASGAGELFF
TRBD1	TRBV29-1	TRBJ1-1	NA	TGCAGCGGGGGACAGGGGGTGAACACTGAAGCTTTCTTT	CSGGQGVNTEAFF
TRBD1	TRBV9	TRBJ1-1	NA	TGTGCCAGCAGCGCAGGGACAGGGCCAGCTTTCTTT	CASSAGTGPAFF
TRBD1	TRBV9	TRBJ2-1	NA	TGTGCCAGCAGCGTAGGAGGGGGCGCCTACAATGAGCAGTTCTTC	CASSVGGGAYNEQFF
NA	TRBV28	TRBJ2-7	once	TGTGCCAGCAAGGCGGACAGCTACGAGCAGTACTTC	CASKADSYEQYF
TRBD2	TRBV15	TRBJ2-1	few	TGTGCCACCAGCAGAATAGCGGGGGGGACAGGGAATGAGCAGTTCTTC	CATSRIAGGTGNEQFF
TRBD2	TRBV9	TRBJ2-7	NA	TGTGCCAGCAGCGCGGGAGGCGGGAGCTCCTACGAGCAGTACTTC	CASSAGGGSSYEQYF
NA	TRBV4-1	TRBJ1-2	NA	TGCGCCAGCAGCCAAGTTGGTCGGGGCCCAGCTAACTATGGCTACACCTTC	CASSQVGRGPANYGYTF